This T cell receptor (beta chain) was obtained from a study of CD8+ T cells in alopecia areata. To note about this clone: Other DNA sequences in the same sample also yield this CDR3.

cDNA prepared by RNA extraction and subsequent reverse transcription served as the template for sequencing. Sequencing used immunoSEQ multiplex PCR; TCRdb keeps in-frame clones, though not all of them. Here the sample spans over 150,000 clones, approximately 60% being singletons. Treatment in this sample: oral pan-JAK inhibitor, 5-10 mg twice daily. Trimming removed 2 bases at V and 4 bases at J, with 4 bases between. The CDR3 loop spans 11 amino acids. Germline-derived CDR1 and CDR2 are SQVTM and ANQGSEA. The chain uses TRBV29-1 and TRBJ2-3; D is uncertain. Sample: CD4+ T cells sorted from blood, taken at week 24, from a patient treated with tofacitinib. The TCR sequence derives from a human donor with alopecia areata. The CDR3 is CSVEPADTQYF. CDR3 in DNA: TGCAGCGTTGAACCAGCAGATACGCAGTATTTT.